These 24 T cell receptor beta chains were all obtained from the same sample, sequenced in a study of Graves' ophthalmopathy and Graves' hyperthyroidism. The sequenced template was RNA, covering the TCR beta CDR3 region. The first-round RT-PCR employed HTBI primers together with the Qiagen OneStep RT-PCR kit. A multiplex PCR was then performed as the second round. TCRdb re-called the multiplex PCR reads through MiXCR, storing one row per CDR3 protein. The sample carries 740,000 or so distinct CDR3 sequences, 40% recorded once. Sequencing input: peripheral blood. The receptors originated from an adult man with Graves' ophthalmopathy.

This clonotype was found a few times. V is TRBV7-2 and J is TRBJ2-5, with D perhaps matching TRBD1 or TRBD2 (6 bases each). There are 16 residues in the CDR3. Germline-derived CDR1 and CDR2 are SGHTA and FQGNSA. V gave up 6 bases and J gave up 5 bases, with 22 bases separating them. The chain's CDR3 is CASSGPRDGGGETQYF. CDR3 coding DNA: TGTGCCAGCAGTGGCCCCCGGGACGGAGGGGGTGAGACCCAGTACTTC. The full variable domain, with the rest looked up from reference TRBV7-2 and TRBJ2-5, is GAGVSQSPSNKVTEKGKDVELRCDPISGHTALYWYRQSLGQGLEFLIYFQGNSAPDKSGLPSDRFSAERTGGSVSTLTIQRTQQEDSAVYLCASSGPRDGGGETQYFGPGTRLLVL.

On this clonotype itself: One junction end does not reproduce the germline sequence, and a read error may be involved. In DNA form, the CDR3 reads TGCGCCAGCAGCTTGAGCCCCGGACAGGGGGGGGAGACCCAGTACTTC. Its protein is CASSLSPGQGGETQYF. This sequence joins TRBV7-9 and TRBJ2-5, with 10 positions matching TRBD1. The CDR3 runs to 16 residues. The germline V gene has CDR1 SEHNR and CDR2 FQNEAQ (reference sequence).

The chain uses TRBV29-1 and TRBJ1-4, with 9 bases identical to TRBD1. CDR1 and CDR2 (germline): SQVTM, ANQGSEA. V lost 4 bases and J lost 6; bases outside the gene matches: 6. The CDR3 is 14 residues long. CDR3 in DNA: TGCAGCGTTGGCGGACAGGGGCCTCATGAAAAACTGTTTTTT. The encoded protein is CSVGGQGPHEKLFF.

The chain uses TRBV5-4 and TRBJ1-5; TRBD1 might be the D (6 bases). V lost 0 bases, J lost 11 bases, and 15 bases lay in between. The CDR3 has 14 residues. Looked up from germline, CDR1 is SGHNT and CDR2 is YYREEE (reference sequence). CDR3 protein: CASSLVGGEETQHF. The DNA of the CDR3 is TGTGCCAGCAGCTTGGTGGGGGGCGAGGAGACCCAGCATTTT.

The CDR3 loop reads CASSEQGGPNGYTF. For the CDR3, the DNA is TGTGCCAGCAGTGAACAGGGAGGTCCTAATGGCTACACCTTC. This rearrangement joins TRBV25-1 to TRBJ1-2; TRBD1 is a possible D gene (5 bases). The ends were cut back, 2 bases at V and 6 bases at J, with 13 bases in the middle. This CDR3 comprises 14 residues. CDR1 is MGHDK and CDR2 is SYGVNS in the germline V gene.

This clonotype was counted ten times or more. V usage is TRBV9 and J usage is TRBJ1-1, with D unresolved. Germline CDR1 is SGDLS and CDR2 is YYNGEE. CDR3 length equals 14 residues. The germline V and J ends were trimmed by 0 bases and 1 base, with 7 bases remaining between them. This chain's CDR3 is CASSVAGQNTEAFF. The CDR3 bases are TGTGCCAGCAGCGTAGCGGGTCAGAACACTGAAGCTTTCTTT.

This rearrangement joins TRBV10-3 to TRBJ2-7; 7 bases map to TRBD2. The J call is in doubt because the DNA end fits TRBJ2-1 better. CDR1 is ENHRY and CDR2 is SYGVKD in the germline V gene. This CDR3 is built from 15 residues. CDR3 protein: CAISESRAGLSEQFF. The CDR3, as DNA: TGTGCCATCAGTGAGTCGCGAGCGGGGCTTAGTGAGCAGTTCTTC.

This clonotype occurred a few times. The chain couples TRBV11-2 to TRBJ2-5, with 7 bases identical to TRBD2. Trimming removed 3 bases from V and 4 bases from J; junction bases left unmatched: 14. Germline V lookup: CDR1 SGHAT, CDR2 FQNNGV. The CDR3 has 17 amino acids. The chain's CDR3 is CASSLGGEIRRGETQYF. The DNA for the CDR3 is TGTGCCAGCAGCTTGGGAGGGGAAATCAGGAGGGGAGAGACCCAGTACTTC.

In this sample, this clonotype turned up a few times. The chain employs TRBV7-2 and TRBJ2-7, with TRBD2 matching 7 bases. This CDR3 spans 15 amino acids. Losses at the gene ends were 1 base for V and 1 base for J; bases not matched to a gene: 4. Germline V gene data show CDR1 as SGHTA and CDR2 as FQGNSA. The CDR3 sequence: CASSLDPAGSYEQYF. As DNA, the CDR3 is TGTGCCAGCAGCTTAGATCCAGCGGGATCCTACGAGCAGTACTTC.

This clonotype was found many times. The chain employs TRBV5-1 and TRBJ2-5, with 9 positions matching TRBD2. With V trimmed by 1 base and J by 4 bases, 11 bases remained unmatched. Germline CDR1 is SGHRS and CDR2 is YFSETQ. The length of the CDR3 is 17 residues. CDR3 residues: CASSLPSGTVVGETQYF. Here the CDR3 DNA reads TGCGCCAGCAGCTTGCCTAGCGGGACGGTGGTCGGAGAGACCCAGTACTTC.

This clonotype was counted ten times or more. The chain carries TRBV24-1 and TRBJ2-7; 7 positions agree with TRBD1. The CDR3 loop spans 13 amino acids. The V gene's germline CDR1 is KGHDR and CDR2 SFDVKD. Trimming removed 7 bases from V and 3 bases from J; junction bases left unmatched: 5. CDR3 region: CATSRDSNYEQYF. The CDR3 nucleotides are TGTGCCACCAGCCGGGACAGTAACTACGAGCAGTACTTC.

The chain links TRBV2 to TRBJ2-5; TRBD1 is a possible D gene (5 bases). This CDR3 region has 15 residues. Germline CDR1 is SNHLY and CDR2 is FYNNEI. The V gene lost 8 bases and the J gene lost 0 bases, with 16 bases spanning the gap. CDR3 coding DNA: TGTGCCAGCGGTTACTTTGACAGCAACCAAGAGACCCAGTACTTC. Translated: CASGYFDSNQETQYF.

The chain carries TRBV19 and TRBJ1-2; TRBD1 might be the D (6 bases). The CDR3 consists of 14 residues. V was trimmed by 4 bases and J by 4 bases, leaving 13 bases between them. Germline V gives CDR1 LNHDA, CDR2 SQIVND (reference sequence). CDR3 loop: CASSTVTGLYGYTF. In nucleotides, the CDR3 is TGTGCCAGTAGTACCGTTACAGGGCTCTATGGCTACACCTTC.

This clonotype showed up many times. The chain carries TRBV25-1 and TRBJ2-2, with TRBD1 as a possible D gene (6 bases). CDR3 length equals 14 residues. The germline gives CDR1 MGHDK, CDR2 SYGVNS. V was trimmed by 4 bases and J by 3 bases, leaving 9 bases between them. CDR3 nucleotides: TGTGCCAGCAGTGTACAGGGTTACACCGGGGAGCTGTTTTTT. It yields the protein CASSVQGYTGELFF.

The table lists this clonotype with a few counts. The chain uses TRBV20-1 and TRBJ1-2, with a weak D call TRBD1 (6 bases). The length of the CDR3 is 14 residues. V was shortened by 6 bases and J by 1 base, with 15 bases between the two germline ends. Germline CDR1 is DFQATT and CDR2 is SNEGSKA (reference sequence). CDR3 protein: CSADLQGSNYGYTF. CDR3 DNA: TGCAGTGCAGATCTTCAGGGGAGTAACTATGGCTACACCTTC.

This clonotype was counted between two and nine times. The chain is built from TRBV5-5 and TRBJ1-6; 10 nucleotides match TRBD1. V gave up 3 bases and J gave up 9 bases; unmatched junction bases: 6. The CDR3 contains 15 residues. Per the germline V gene, CDR1 is SGHKS and CDR2 is YYEKEE (reference sequence). Written as DNA, the CDR3 is TGTGCCAGCAGCTACGGGACAGGGGAAATTTCACCCCTCCACTTT. Translation gives CASSYGTGEISPLHF. The full variable domain, its missing parts supplied by reference TRBV5-5 and TRBJ1-6, is DAGVTQSPTHLIKTRGQQVTLRCSPISGHKSVSWYQQVLGQGPQFIFQYYEKEERGRGNFPDRFSARQFPNYSSELNVNALLLGDSALYLCASSYGTGEISPLHFGNGTRLTVT.

The table lists this clonotype with a few counts. V gene TRBV4-3 combines with J gene TRBJ1-2; no definite D call. Trimming cost V 0 bases and J 0 bases, with 14 bases left between them. CDR1 LGHNA and CDR2 YSLEER come from the germline V gene. This CDR3 comprises 17 residues. The CDR3 nucleotides read TGCGCCAGCAGCCAAGATCAAGGTTGGCAAGCTAACTATGGCTACACCTTC. This translates into CASSQDQGWQANYGYTF.

The CDR3 is CASSAETGATNQPQHF. The CDR3, as DNA: TGTGCCAGCAGTGCAGAGACAGGGGCGACCAATCAGCCCCAGCATTTT. The chain employs TRBV25-1 and TRBJ1-5, with 8 bases lining up with TRBD1. The germline V gene encodes CDR1 MGHDK and CDR2 SYGVNS. The CDR3 sequence is 16 residues long. With V trimmed by 4 bases and J by 3 bases, 8 bases remained unmatched.

The V call is TRBV5-6, the J call TRBJ1-5; TRBD1 matches 9 bases. Germline CDR1 reads SGHDT; CDR2 reads YYEEEE. CDR3 length: 16 amino acids. Unmatched junction bases numbered 7, after V lost 4 bases and J lost 2 bases. The CDR3: CASSHRWDRGNQPQHF. The CDR3 nucleotides read TGTGCCAGCAGCCACCGCTGGGACAGGGGCAATCAGCCCCAGCATTTT. The full variable domain, in which reference TRBV5-6 and TRBJ1-5 provide the parts outside the CDR3, is DAGVTQSPTHLIKTRGQQVTLRCSPKSGHDTVSWYQQALGQGPQFIFQYYEEEERQRGNFPDRFSGHQFPNYSSELNVNALLLGDSALYLCASSHRWDRGNQPQHFGDGTRLSIL.

The chain recombines TRBV7-9 with TRBJ1-1; 7 nucleotides match TRBD1. Germline values: CDR1 SEHNR, CDR2 FQNEAQ (reference sequence). The CDR3 has 13 amino acids. Germline trimming cut 2 bases from V and 8 bases from J; bases unmatched to any gene: 5. The CDR3 loop is CASSLRGDREAFF. The CDR3 nucleotides are TGTGCCAGCAGCTTAAGAGGGGACAGAGAAGCTTTCTTT. Drawing the rest from reference TRBV7-9 and TRBJ1-1, the complete variable domain is DTGVSQNPRHKITKRGQNVTFRCDPISEHNRLYWYRQTLGQGPEFLTYFQNEAQLEKSRLLSDRFSAERPKGSFSTLEIQRTEQGDSAMYLCASSLRGDREAFFGQGTRLTVV.

This sequence joins TRBV5-4 and TRBJ1-1, with TRBD1 as a possible D gene (5 bases). V shed 3 bases and J shed 4 bases, with 16 bases lying between them. Germline CDR1 SGHNT, CDR2 YYREEE (reference sequence). CDR3 length equals 15 residues. CDR3: CASSWGFGGSTEAFF. For the CDR3, the DNA is TGTGCCAGCAGCTGGGGTTTTGGGGGGAGCACTGAAGCTTTCTTT.

At least ten counts were recorded for this clonotype. The chain couples TRBV2 to TRBJ2-7; TRBD1 aligns across 9 bases. From germline, CDR1 is SNHLY and CDR2 FYNNEI. The CDR3 contains 14 residues. V shed 4 bases, J shed 2 bases, and the junction held 3 bases outside the gene matches. CDR3 sequence (DNA): TGTGCCAGCAGTGGAGGACAGGGGACCTACGAGCAGTACTTC. It codes for CASSGGQGTYEQYF.

This clonotype was counted at least ten times. The V call is TRBV11-2, the J call TRBJ2-7; D possibly corresponds to TRBD1 (5 bases). The ends were cut back, 5 bases at V and 6 bases at J, with 11 bases in the middle. Germline V gene data show CDR1 as SGHAT and CDR2 as FQNNGV. The CDR3 contains 12 residues. CDR3: CASSAGIREQYF. The CDR3, as DNA: TGTGCCAGCAGCGCAGGGATCCGCGAGCAGTACTTC.

J is TRBJ1-6 and V is TRBV2; D is ambiguous. V shed 3 bases and J shed 3 bases, with 6 bases lying between them. This CDR3 has 14 amino acids. Germline CDR1 SNHLY, CDR2 FYNNEI. CDR3 coding DNA: TGTGCCAGCAGTGAGTGGGACTATAATTCACCCCTCCACTTT. This translates into CASSEWDYNSPLHF.